This T cell receptor beta chain was sequenced for a study of shared clonotypes between healthy human individuals. CDR3 length: 15 residues. Trimming cost V 5 bases and J 0 bases; bases outside gene matches: 5. CDR1 and CDR2 (germline): SGHTA, FQGNSA. The method was immunoSEQ multiplex PCR; TCRdb's version includes in-frame clones alone and lacks a portion of them. The table lists some 2.3 million clones, 90% to 95% of them singletons. This chain uses TRBV7-2 with TRBJ2-3; 7 bases are shared with TRBD1. Input material: naive CD4+ T cells from PBMCs. The subset is: CD45RA+ positively selected. This receptor was taken from a man younger than 30 in good health. Some clones in this sample may be carry-over from other donors' samples. The CDR3 region has the DNA TGTGCCAGCAGCACAAGACAGGGTAGCACAGATACGCAGTATTTT. Protein product: CASSTRQGSTDTQYF.